Below, one T cell receptor (beta chain) is given with its context. This clone was picked up a small number of times. The specificity of this receptor is unknown. Per-base quality was not reported, and no clone a single base away is much larger than it. The CDR3 runs 13 residues from the cysteine to the phenylalanine. The only DNA kept is the CDR3, 39 bases in frame from the first base. CDR1 is given as KGHSH and CDR2 as LQKENI, both from the germline V gene. V was cut back by 1 base and J by 5 bases, leaving a gap of 8 bases between them. This sample was taken from a study of blood T cell repertoires in COVID-19 (dated by TCRdb to 2020 to 2021). With regard to the full study: Samples from collaborators originated in the United States, Italy and Spain and spanned both the acute and convalescent phases of COVID-19. The material from the prospective study consisted of cDNA or gDNA derived from T cells, B-cell-depleted T cells, or PBMCs. HLA class I and class II types, where available, came from metadata supplied by the sample provider rather than from assay-based typing. Samples came from the ongoing ImmuneRACE study (first 160 participants) plus 1,254 subjects from 6 global collaborators. The dataset comprised deeply sampled blood TCRbeta repertoires from subjects exposed to, actively infected with, or recovered from COVID-19. The repertoires were released in a freely available public database meant as a resource for research on the immune response to SARS-CoV-2. A de-identified subject ID, COVID-19 status, age in years and sex were almost always included in the sample metadata. Overall results and qualifications from the work: How much clinical and demographic metadata was included differed by source and by participant, and the metadata was provided uncurated.

TCRbeta CDR3 regions were amplified from genomic DNA by means of the immunoSEQ Assay, a bias-controlled multiplex PCR. Per the original workflow: Nucleated cell counts per sample were estimated from amplification of reference gene primers within the assay. Sequence reads were collapsed and filtered to measure the absolute abundance of every unique TCRbeta CDR3 rearrangement. Productive Simpson clonality was computed per sample as the square root of Simpson's diversity index over productive rearrangements. Drawn from immuneACCESS, this table holds only the in-frame rearrangements with V and J called that TCRdb kept. Clones are partly lost; checked studies trace under half to an unresolved V gene and leave the rest unexplained. V, J and clone size are those of that table, while D and trimming were read from the DNA. The sample table contains 100,000 to 130,000 clones; only one count was recorded for 65% to 80% of them. The biggest ten clones account for around 1.9% of the sample.

The collaborating institutions used their own protocols to collect whole blood in K2EDTA tubes. For TCRbeta analysis, collaborators shipped samples as frozen whole blood, isolated PBMCs, or DNA extracted from either of those sample types. Sequencing was carried out using peripheral blood. The V gene is TRBV18 and the J gene is TRBJ2-5, with the D gene uncertain. This receptor was identified in a woman between 40 and 50 years old with acute or convalescent COVID-19. The nucleotides read TGTGCCAGCTCACCACTCCCGGAGGAGACCCAGTACTTC. It encodes CASSPLPEETQYF.